Each of the 7 T cell receptor beta chains below was sequenced from the same sample in a study of T cells after posttransplantation cyclophosphamide. Busulfan-fludarabine conditioning, marrow transplant, and cyclophosphamide on days +3 and +4 were administered. The assay was immunoSEQ multiplex PCR, and TCRdb's table has in-frame clones only and misses some. The sample holds roughly 19,000 clones, roughly 90% seen once. The source material was PBMCs, sampled after allogeneic stem cell transplant with posttransplant cyclophosphamide. These receptors came from a female patient between 40 and 55 years old who received an allogeneic stem cell transplant from a related donor, was CMV-positive, and had no GVHD. Part of the T cells may come from the graft donor.

The V call is TRBV7-9, the J call TRBJ2-3; 9 bases map to TRBD1. V gave up 4 bases and J gave up 3 bases; unmatched junction bases: 8. Per the germline V gene, CDR1 is SEHNR and CDR2 is FQNEAQ (reference sequence). The CDR3 runs to 16 residues. The CDR3 DNA follows: TGTGCCAGCAGCTCGTCACAGGGGGCGAGGACAGATACGCAGTATTTT. It is translated as CASSSSQGARTDTQYF.

CDR3 protein: CASSSSGPNTGELFF. The CDR3 DNA is TGTGCCAGCAGTTCTAGCGGGCCGAACACCGGGGAGCTGTTTTTT. The J gene is TRBJ2-2, the V gene TRBV27, with 8 bases lining up with TRBD2. J gave up 0 bases and V 4 bases, and 1 base lay outside the gene matches. This CDR3 contains 15 residues. The V gene's germline CDR1 is MNHEY and CDR2 SMNVEV (reference sequence).

The V and J genes are TRBV7-3 and TRBJ2-1; D possibly corresponds to TRBD1 (6 bases). The CDR3 length is 16 residues. V was pared by 5 bases and J by 6 bases, with 20 bases between. The germline V gene has CDR1 SGHTA and CDR2 FQGTGA. The CDR3, as DNA: TGTGCCAGCAGCGTCCCAGGGGCCTCGCAGACCAATGAGCAGTTCTTC. This encodes CASSVPGASQTNEQFF.

CDR3 DNA sequence: TGTGCCAGCAGTTCCCCGAGAAGGGACAGGGGAACAACTAATGAAAAACTGTTTTTT. This codes for CASSSPRRDRGTTNEKLFF. J is TRBJ1-4 and V is TRBV28; 10 bases match TRBD1. The V gene's germline CDR1 is MDHEN and CDR2 SYDVKM. This CDR3 has 19 residues. The J segment lost 0 bases and the V segment lost 4 bases, leaving 11 bases of the junction unmatched.

The rearrangement joins TRBV7-6 to TRBJ2-1, with D perhaps matching TRBD2 (6 bases). V was trimmed by 1 base and J by 6 bases, leaving 16 bases between them. The V gene's germline CDR1 is SGHVS and CDR2 FNYEAQ. The CDR3 sequence is 16 residues long. CDR3 in DNA: TGTGCCAGCAGCTTAGAGGGACTGGGTTTTGGCAATGAGCAGTTCTTC. Translated: CASSLEGLGFGNEQFF.

The rearrangement joins TRBV11-1 to TRBJ2-1, with 12 bases identical to TRBD2. The CDR3 has 15 residues. Trimming removed 5 bases from V and 9 bases from J; junction bases left unmatched: 8. Germline CDR1 and CDR2: SGHAT and FQDESV (reference sequence). For the CDR3, the DNA is TGTGCCAGCAGCCCAGGACTAGCGGGAACGGGTGAGCAGTTCTTC. It yields the protein CASSPGLAGTGEQFF.

This rearrangement joins TRBV7-9 to TRBJ2-1; 9 bases fit TRBD1. Unmatched junction bases numbered 8, after V lost 1 base and J lost 7 bases. CDR3 length: 16 amino acids. Germline V gene data show CDR1 as SEHNR and CDR2 as FQNEAQ (reference sequence). DNA of the CDR3: TGTGCCAGCAGCTTAGTAGGGGACAGGGTGTGGAATGAGCAGTTCTTC. It specifies CASSLVGDRVWNEQFF.